This TCR beta chain derives from a study of T-cell reconstitution after alpha-beta-depleted transplantation in children. Study-level findings and limits: One year post-transplant, T-cell counts and diversity were largely derived from T cells produced anew. At around two months after transplant, the alpha-beta T cells were reportedly derived from several hundred expanded clones that came from non-depleted graft cells. Surviving recipient T cells and thymic progenitors produced the high day-60 TCRbeta diversity seen in some patients.

This clonotype was counted at least ten times. Its antigen is undetermined. There are 17 residues in the CDR3. V gave up 3 bases and J gave up 0 bases; unmatched junction bases: 8. Germline V lookup: CDR1 SGHDN, CDR2 FVKESK. TCRbeta library construction was performed incorporating unique molecular identifiers. TCRdb passed the PCR reads through MiXCR, listing each CDR3 protein once. The data contain hundreds of thousands of distinct CDR3 sequences, 10% to 15% of them seen just once; the ten biggest clones take up around 2.2%. Sequenced material: PBMCs, mostly from graft donor cells, taken 360 days after TCRalphabeta/CD19-depleted stem cell transplant. This chain connects TRBV14 to TRBJ2-4; 7 bases map to TRBD2. This sequence originates from a male patient aged 10 to 17 who had a stem cell transplant for acute myeloid leukemia, so the T cells may come from the graft donor. CDR3 nucleotide sequence: TGTGCCAGCAGCCAGCAATTGGGACTACCAGCCAAAAACATTCAGTACTTC. Encoded protein: CASSQQLGLPAKNIQYF.